This TCR beta chain is drawn from a study of T cells in Graves' hyperthyroidism and ophthalmopathy. Whole-study context: Blood was drawn when the patient was first diagnosed and still untreated. Study-level results: Appearing also in blood were most of the thyroid clonotypes expanded above 0.001.

The CDR3 is 15 amino acids. CDR1 and CDR2 from the germline V gene are SGHDT and YYEEEE. Researchers took RNA transcripts and amplified the TCR beta CDR3 regions from them. During a first-round RT-PCR of the TCR CDR3, the HTBI primer set was used. TCRdb recomputed calls from the multiplex PCR reads with MiXCR, one row per CDR3 protein. The repertoire holds about 420,000 distinct CDR3 sequences, with 15% to 17% as singletons. As for this clonotype: Its antigen is undetermined. One base away lies a much larger clone, so this may be a sequencing read error.

The gene calls are TRBV5-6 and TRBJ2-1; TRBD2 is a possible D gene (5 bases). Sequencing was done on a sample of blood. This receptor was obtained from a woman aged 18-29 years with Graves' hyperthyroidism. This CDR3 is CASSLLRADYSEQFF. The CDR3 coding sequence is TGTGCCAGCAGCTTGTTGAGGGCCGACTACAGTGAGCAGTTCTTC. The full variable domain, with the rest looked up from reference TRBV5-6 and TRBJ2-1, is DAGVTQSPTHLIKTRGQQVTLRCSPKSGHDTVSWYQQALGQGPQFIFQYYEEEERQRGNFPDRFSGHQFPNYSSELNVNALLLGDSALYLCASSLLRADYSEQFFGPGTRLTVL.